This is a list of T cell receptor beta chains from one sample in a study of cytomegalovirus exposure and HLA in healthy donors. Assay used: immunoSEQ multiplex PCR; TCRdb lists only in-frame clones, some missing. The sample lists 100,000 to 120,000 clones; around four fifths were seen once. Sequencing input: PBMCs. The receptor set was obtained from a woman in her forties in good health and CMV-seropositive. CDR3s include the opening cysteine and the closing phenylalanine or tryptophan. D genes are given only for firm matches. Where a row states a size, it is once, few, many or the class of an expanded clone; other rows omit it.

v_gene: TRBV7-9
abundance: NA
j_gene: TRBJ2-7
d_gene: NA
CDR3nt: TGTGCCAGCAGCTCCCAGCAGGGGCGATCCTACGAGCAGTACTTC
CDR3aa: CASSSQQGRSYEQYF

v_gene: TRBV4-1
abundance: few
j_gene: TRBJ1-1
d_gene: NA
CDR3nt: TGCGCCAGCAGCCAAGATGCCCTATTCAGGCGAGGAAGGGGGATACGGTACACTGAAGCTTTCTTT
CDR3aa: CASSQDALFRRGRGIRYTEAFF

v_gene: TRBV19
abundance: NA
j_gene: TRBJ2-7
d_gene: TRBD2
CDR3nt: TGTGCCAGTAGTATCTGGGCTAGCGGGAGGGAGCAGTACTTC
CDR3aa: CASSIWASGREQYF

v_gene: TRBV5-4
abundance: NA
j_gene: TRBJ2-3
d_gene: TRBD2
CDR3nt: TGTGCCAGCAGCTTAAAGCGGGAGAGGTATACAGATACGCAGTATTTT
CDR3aa: CASSLKRERYTDTQYF

v_gene: TRBV6-1
abundance: few
j_gene: TRBJ2-5
d_gene: NA
CDR3nt: TGTGCCAGCAGTGAAGACAGGGTTTCTGAGACCCAGTACTTC
CDR3aa: CASSEDRVSETQYF

v_gene: TRBV5-5
abundance: NA
j_gene: TRBJ1-5
d_gene: NA
CDR3nt: TGTGCCAGCAGCCCCTACGGAACAGGCGTCCGTAGCAATCAGCCCCAGCATTTT
CDR3aa: CASSPYGTGVRSNQPQHF

v_gene: TRBV19
abundance: NA
j_gene: TRBJ1-1
d_gene: TRBD1
CDR3nt: TGTGCCAGTACGAATATCCGGGACAGGGGGCGCGGTGAAGCTTTCTTT
CDR3aa: CASTNIRDRGRGEAFF

v_gene: TRBV20-1
abundance: few
j_gene: TRBJ2-1
d_gene: NA
CDR3nt: TGCAGTGCTAGCCACTTGACAAGTAAATTCTTC
CDR3aa: CSASHLTSKFF

v_gene: TRBV11-2
abundance: few
j_gene: TRBJ1-4
d_gene: NA
CDR3nt: TGTGCCAGCAGCCTCAGTGCAACTGAAAAACTGTTTTTT
CDR3aa: CASSLSATEKLFF

v_gene: TRBV5-1
abundance: few
j_gene: TRBJ2-7
d_gene: NA
CDR3nt: TGCGCCAGCAGCTTGGCGGTAGCCTACGAGCAGTACTTC
CDR3aa: CASSLAVAYEQYF

v_gene: TRBV7-2
abundance: NA
j_gene: TRBJ1-3
d_gene: NA
CDR3nt: TGTGCCAGCAGCTTAGCGGGCCCCTCTGGAAACACCATATATTTT
CDR3aa: CASSLAGPSGNTIYF

v_gene: TRBV4-1
abundance: NA
j_gene: TRBJ2-1
d_gene: TRBD2
CDR3nt: TGCGCCAGCAGCCAAGACGGGCGGGGGTTAATGAATGAGCAGTTCTTC
CDR3aa: CASSQDGRGLMNEQFF

v_gene: TRBV6-6
abundance: NA
j_gene: TRBJ1-2
d_gene: NA
CDR3nt: TGTGCCAGCTTGAGGGATAACTATGGCTACACCTTC
CDR3aa: CASLRDNYGYTF

v_gene: TRBV28
abundance: NA
j_gene: TRBJ1-4
d_gene: TRBD1
CDR3nt: TGTGCCAGCAGTTCGCCACAGGGGGCGCAAGAAAAACTGTTTTTT
CDR3aa: CASSSPQGAQEKLFF

v_gene: TRBV15
abundance: NA
j_gene: TRBJ2-3
d_gene: NA
CDR3nt: TGTGCCACCAGCAGCCTCGACAGAGGCACAGATACGCAGTATTTT
CDR3aa: CATSSLDRGTDTQYF

v_gene: TRBV30
abundance: NA
j_gene: TRBJ1-5
d_gene: TRBD1
CDR3nt: TGTGCCTGGGCAGGGGGCCTCAATCAGCCCCAGCATTTT
CDR3aa: CAWAGGLNQPQHF

v_gene: TRBV11-3
abundance: NA
j_gene: TRBJ2-3
d_gene: NA
CDR3nt: TGTGCCAGCAGCTTAATTGGGAGGAGTAGCCCAGATACGCAGTATTTT
CDR3aa: CASSLIGRSSPDTQYF

v_gene: TRBV15
abundance: NA
j_gene: TRBJ1-2
d_gene: NA
CDR3nt: TGTGCCACCAGTGCTCGGCAGGGGAGCGATGGCTACACCTTC
CDR3aa: CATSARQGSDGYTF

v_gene: TRBV4-3
abundance: NA
j_gene: TRBJ2-5
d_gene: TRBD1
CDR3nt: TGCGCCAGCAGCCAGGGATACGACGGACAGGGAGGCGTGGAGACCCAGTACTTC
CDR3aa: CASSQGYDGQGGVETQYF

v_gene: TRBV2
abundance: NA
j_gene: TRBJ2-7
d_gene: NA
CDR3nt: TGTGCCAGCAGTGGGAGTACAGGGAGATACGAGCAGTACTTC
CDR3aa: CASSGSTGRYEQYF

v_gene: TRBV2
abundance: NA
j_gene: TRBJ1-5
d_gene: NA
CDR3nt: TGTGCCAGCAGCGAGGGGGACATACCCAATCAGCCCCAGCATTTT
CDR3aa: CASSEGDIPNQPQHF

v_gene: TRBV6-5
abundance: NA
j_gene: TRBJ2-7
d_gene: TRBD2
CDR3nt: TGTGCCAGCAGCAATGGACTAGCTGGAACCTACGAGCAGTACTTC
CDR3aa: CASSNGLAGTYEQYF

v_gene: TRBV5-1
abundance: few
j_gene: TRBJ1-1
d_gene: NA
CDR3nt: TGCGCCAGCAGCTTCGGAGCGAACACTGAAGCTTTCTTT
CDR3aa: CASSFGANTEAFF

v_gene: TRBV7-6
abundance: NA
j_gene: TRBJ1-1
d_gene: NA
CDR3nt: TGTGCCAGCAGCAGCTTAGATCCAGGGGTTACTGAAGCTTTCTTT
CDR3aa: CASSSLDPGVTEAFF

v_gene: TRBV18
abundance: NA
j_gene: TRBJ2-7
d_gene: TRBD2
CDR3nt: TGTGCCAGCTCATCGACGGGGGGTCCTAGCGGGAGCTACGAGCAGTACTTC
CDR3aa: CASSSTGGPSGSYEQYF

v_gene: TRBV5-4
abundance: NA
j_gene: TRBJ2-3
d_gene: NA
CDR3nt: TGTGCCAGCAGCCCCCAGAGGGGGAGCACAGATACGCAGTATTTT
CDR3aa: CASSPQRGSTDTQYF

v_gene: TRBV7-9
abundance: NA
j_gene: TRBJ1-6
d_gene: TRBD1
CDR3nt: TGTTCCAGCAGCATATATCAGGGGGCTGGTTCACCCCTCCACTTT
CDR3aa: CSSSIYQGAGSPLHF

v_gene: TRBV28
abundance: NA
j_gene: TRBJ1-2
d_gene: NA
CDR3nt: TGTGCCAGCGGAAGGGGGACGGTCTATGGCTACACCTTC
CDR3aa: CASGRGTVYGYTF

v_gene: TRBV19
abundance: NA
j_gene: TRBJ2-7
d_gene: NA
CDR3nt: TGTGCCAGTAGTGGCGGGGTAGGTCCCTACGAGCAGTACTTC
CDR3aa: CASSGGVGPYEQYF

v_gene: TRBV27
abundance: NA
j_gene: TRBJ2-5
d_gene: TRBD1
CDR3nt: TGTGCCAGCAGTTTATGGGGACAGCAAGAGACCCAGTACTTC
CDR3aa: CASSLWGQQETQYF

v_gene: TRBV4-1
abundance: NA
j_gene: TRBJ1-4
d_gene: TRBD1
CDR3nt: TGCGCCAGCAGCCAAGCTCCAGGGGGTTCAGGAAAACTGTTTTTT
CDR3aa: CASSQAPGGSGKLFF

v_gene: TRBV7-9
abundance: NA
j_gene: TRBJ1-3
d_gene: NA
CDR3nt: TGTGCCAGCAGCTTAGTTGGGGGCTATGGAAACACCATATATTTT
CDR3aa: CASSLVGGYGNTIYF

v_gene: TRBV10-1
abundance: NA
j_gene: TRBJ2-1
d_gene: TRBD2
CDR3nt: TGCGCCAGCAGTGAGTCAACTTTACTAGCGGCGTACAATGAGCAGTTCTTC
CDR3aa: CASSESTLLAAYNEQFF

v_gene: TRBV5-6
abundance: NA
j_gene: TRBJ1-2
d_gene: NA
CDR3nt: TGTGCCAGCAGACCCCGGGGGGGGGCCCAGAACTATGGCTACACCTTC
CDR3aa: CASRPRGGAQNYGYTF

v_gene: TRBV4-2
abundance: NA
j_gene: TRBJ1-2
d_gene: NA
CDR3nt: TGTGCCAGCAGCCAAGACGGAGACAGCGATAACTATGGCTACACCTTC
CDR3aa: CASSQDGDSDNYGYTF

v_gene: TRBV18
abundance: once
j_gene: TRBJ1-2
d_gene: NA
CDR3nt: TGTGCCAGCTCACCAAATATAGTGGAGAACTATGGCTACACCTTC
CDR3aa: CASSPNIVENYGYTF

v_gene: TRBV28
abundance: once
j_gene: TRBJ1-1
d_gene: NA
CDR3nt: TGTGCCAGCAGTCTAAGGGGTTCGTCCTTCTTT
CDR3aa: CASSLRGSSFF

v_gene: TRBV9
abundance: NA
j_gene: TRBJ1-3
d_gene: TRBD1
CDR3nt: TGTGCCAGCAGCCGGGACAGGACCGGATCGGTTGGAAACACCATATATTTT
CDR3aa: CASSRDRTGSVGNTIYF

v_gene: TRBV5-8
abundance: NA
j_gene: TRBJ2-1
d_gene: NA
CDR3nt: TGTGCCAGCAGAACTGAGCGGGCCAACAATGAGCAGTTCTTC
CDR3aa: CASRTERANNEQFF

v_gene: TRBV5-1
abundance: few
j_gene: TRBJ2-1
d_gene: NA
CDR3nt: TGCGCCAGCAGCTTGACCCCGAGCTCCTACAATGAGCAGTTCTTC
CDR3aa: CASSLTPSSYNEQFF

v_gene: TRBV7-6
abundance: NA
j_gene: TRBJ2-3
d_gene: NA
CDR3nt: TGTGCCAGCAGCTTAGGGCAGGGCCCAGATACGCAGTATTTT
CDR3aa: CASSLGQGPDTQYF

v_gene: TRBV10-1
abundance: NA
j_gene: TRBJ2-7
d_gene: NA
CDR3nt: TGCGCCAGCAGTGATGACAGGAGCTCCTACGAGCAGTACTTC
CDR3aa: CASSDDRSSYEQYF

v_gene: TRBV15
abundance: NA
j_gene: TRBJ1-1
d_gene: NA
CDR3nt: TGTGCCACCAGCAGACAGCTACAGATGAACACTGAAGCTTTCTTT
CDR3aa: CATSRQLQMNTEAFF